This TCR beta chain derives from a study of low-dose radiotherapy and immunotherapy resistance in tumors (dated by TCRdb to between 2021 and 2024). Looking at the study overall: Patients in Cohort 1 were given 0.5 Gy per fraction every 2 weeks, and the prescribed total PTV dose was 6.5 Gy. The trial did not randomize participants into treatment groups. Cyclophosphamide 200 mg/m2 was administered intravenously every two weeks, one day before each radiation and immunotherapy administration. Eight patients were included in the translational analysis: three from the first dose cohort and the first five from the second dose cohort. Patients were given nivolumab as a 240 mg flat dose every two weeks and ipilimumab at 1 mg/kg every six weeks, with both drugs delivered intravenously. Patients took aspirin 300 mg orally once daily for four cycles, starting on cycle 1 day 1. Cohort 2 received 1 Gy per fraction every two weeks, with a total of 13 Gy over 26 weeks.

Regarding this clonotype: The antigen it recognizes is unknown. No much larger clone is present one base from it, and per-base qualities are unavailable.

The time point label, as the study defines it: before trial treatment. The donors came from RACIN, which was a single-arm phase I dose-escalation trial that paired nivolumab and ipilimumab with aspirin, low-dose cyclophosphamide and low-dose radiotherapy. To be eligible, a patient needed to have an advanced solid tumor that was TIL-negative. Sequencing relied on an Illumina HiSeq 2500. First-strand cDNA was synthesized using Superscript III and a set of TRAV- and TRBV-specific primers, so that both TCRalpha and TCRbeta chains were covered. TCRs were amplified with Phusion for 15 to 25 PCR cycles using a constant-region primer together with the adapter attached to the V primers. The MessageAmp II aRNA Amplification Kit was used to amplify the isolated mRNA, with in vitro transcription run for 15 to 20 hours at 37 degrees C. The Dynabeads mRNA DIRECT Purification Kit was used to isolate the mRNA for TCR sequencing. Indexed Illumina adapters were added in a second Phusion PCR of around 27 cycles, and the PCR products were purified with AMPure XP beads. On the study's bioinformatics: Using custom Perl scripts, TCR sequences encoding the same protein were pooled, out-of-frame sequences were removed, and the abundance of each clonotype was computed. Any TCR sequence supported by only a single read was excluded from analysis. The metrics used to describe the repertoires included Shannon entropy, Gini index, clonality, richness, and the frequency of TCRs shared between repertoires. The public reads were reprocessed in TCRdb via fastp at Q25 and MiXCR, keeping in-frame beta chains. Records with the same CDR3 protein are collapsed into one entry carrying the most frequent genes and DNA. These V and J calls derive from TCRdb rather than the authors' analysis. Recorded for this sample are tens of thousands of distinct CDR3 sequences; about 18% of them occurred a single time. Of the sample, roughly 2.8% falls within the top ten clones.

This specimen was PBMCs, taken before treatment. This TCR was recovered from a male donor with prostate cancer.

In nucleotides, the sequence is TGCGCCAGCAGCTGGAACCCAGGTCAGCCCCAGCATTTT. Its translation reads: CASSWNPGQPQHF. Recombination connected TRBV5-1 to TRBJ1-5; confidence is insufficient to name the D gene. CDR1 SGHRS and CDR2 YFSETQ were looked up in the germline V gene. Trimming takes 3 bases from V and 6 bases from J, and the germline ends sit 10 bases apart. From its cysteine to its phenylalanine, the CDR3 spans 13 amino acids. The CDR3 DNA has 39 bases and is translated from base 1.